The next 21 T cell receptor beta chains were all read from a single sample in a study of blood T cell repertoires in COVID-19. This table comes from immunoSEQ multiplex PCR, and its TCRdb copy is limited to in-frame clones, with some not included. The sample contains around 130,000 clones, roughly 84% of which appear only once. The sequencing input was peripheral blood. These receptors were obtained from a man in his 60s with acute or convalescent COVID-19.

This chain connects TRBV7-3 to TRBJ2-1; the D gene is possibly TRBD2 (6 bases). Germline CDR1 reads SGHTA; CDR2 reads FQGTGA. The CDR3 runs 16 residues. Trimming shortened V by 2 bases and J by 0 bases, and 11 bases separated the two germline ends. CDR3 bases: TGTGCCAGCAGCTTAGGGACTTCGAGCTCCTACAATGAGCAGTTCTTC. Translation: CASSLGTSSSYNEQFF.

CDR3 residues: CAISASGTDGEQYF. CDR3 coding DNA: TGTGCCATCAGTGCATCCGGGACAGATGGAGAGCAGTACTTC. The V gene is TRBV10-3, the J gene TRBJ2-7; 7 positions match TRBD1. Germline trimming cut 4 bases from V and 7 bases from J; bases unmatched to any gene: 10. Germline V lookup: CDR1 ENHRY, CDR2 SYGVKD. This CDR3 is 14 amino acids long.

This clone showed up just once. V gene TRBV4-2 combines with J gene TRBJ2-5, with TRBD2 matching over 12 bases. After removal of 1 base from V and 5 bases from J, the junction contained 5 bases not matched to a gene. Looked up from germline, CDR1 is LGHNA and CDR2 is YNFKEQ. The CDR3 loop spans 16 amino acids. In DNA, the CDR3 is TGTGCCAGCAGCCAAGTCCCCGGGACTAGCGGGGAGACCCAGTACTTC. Protein sequence: CASSQVPGTSGETQYF.

The rearrangement joins TRBV9 to TRBJ2-1; TRBD2 is a possible D gene (7 bases). Per the germline V gene, CDR1 is SGDLS and CDR2 is YYNGEE. Trimming left V 0 bases short and J 9 bases short, with 13 bases between. This CDR3 comprises 14 residues. CDR3: CASSVGWGGGEQFF. The CDR3 region has the DNA TGTGCCAGCAGCGTAGGATGGGGAGGGGGTGAGCAGTTCTTC.

The gene calls are TRBV18 and TRBJ1-5, with 7 bases fitting TRBD1. V shed 2 bases, J shed 3 bases, and the junction held 4 bases outside the gene matches. Per the germline V gene, CDR1 is KGHSH and CDR2 is LQKENI. The length of the CDR3 is 15 residues. In DNA, the CDR3 is TGTGCCAGCTCACCAGGAGACAGGGTCAATCAGCCCCAGCATTTT. Translation: CASSPGDRVNQPQHF.

This clone was recorded only once. The rearrangement joins TRBV5-1 to TRBJ1-1; 10 positions match TRBD1. The CDR3 contains 16 residues. V lost 0 bases and J lost 5; bases outside the gene matches: 7. Germline V gives CDR1 SGHRS, CDR2 YFSETQ. This chain's CDR3 is CASSLAPGQGSTEAFF. The CDR3 DNA reads as TGCGCCAGCAGCTTGGCCCCGGGACAGGGGAGTACTGAAGCTTTCTTT.

The chain combines TRBV5-4 with TRBJ1-6; unclear D gene. The CDR3 is 14 amino acids. CDR1 and CDR2 (germline): SGHNT, YYREEE (reference sequence). Deletions cut 4 bases from V and 5 bases from J, with 10 bases between. CDR3 sequence reads: CASSRESDNSPLHF. The CDR3 region has the DNA TGTGCCAGCAGCCGGGAGTCGGATAATTCACCCCTCCACTTT.

This chain connects TRBV5-1 to TRBJ2-1, with D unresolved. This CDR3 is 15 amino acids long. From germline, CDR1 is SGHRS and CDR2 YFSETQ. The V and J ends lost 0 bases and 5 bases respectively, with 12 bases between them. CDR3 sequence (DNA): TGCGCCAGCAGCTTGGTGGTAGATGCTAACAATGAGCAGTTCTTC. Translated: CASSLVVDANNEQFF.

This sequence joins TRBV24-1 and TRBJ2-5; 7 bases line up with TRBD1. Germline CDR1 and CDR2: KGHDR and SFDVKD. The V gene end was trimmed by 10 bases and the J gene end by 2 bases; junction bases not matched to a gene: 3. This CDR3 region has 12 residues. The CDR3 DNA is TGTGCCACGGGACAGACTCAAGAGACCCAGTACTTC. Translated: CATGQTQETQYF.

The chain is built from TRBV18 and TRBJ2-4; 12 nucleotides agree with TRBD1. This CDR3 is 15 amino acids long. The V and J ends lost 5 bases and 4 bases, in that order; junction bases with no gene match: 3. CDR1 is KGHSH and CDR2 is LQKENI in the germline V gene. CDR3 amino acids: CASSWDRGRKNIQYF. DNA for the CDR3: TGTGCCAGCTCATGGGACAGGGGGCGGAAAAACATTCAGTACTTC.

V is TRBV5-1 and J is TRBJ1-3, with 7 bases matching TRBD1. The CDR3 is made up of 14 amino acids. Germline V gene lookup returns CDR1 SGHRS and CDR2 YFSETQ. The J segment lost 3 bases and the V segment lost 5 bases, leaving 5 bases of the junction unmatched. The CDR3 DNA sequence: TGCGCCAGCAGACGACAGGGAGATGGAAACACCATATATTTT. Translating gives CASRRQGDGNTIYF.

V usage is TRBV6-1 and J usage is TRBJ1-5; D is ambiguous. From germline, CDR1 is MNHNS and CDR2 SASEGT. V was shortened by 2 bases and J by 1 base, with 15 bases between the two germline ends. The CDR3 is 17 amino acids. The chain's CDR3 is CASSETMVISSNQPQHF. In DNA, the CDR3 is TGTGCCAGCAGTGAAACAATGGTGATTTCAAGCAATCAGCCCCAGCATTTT.

The gene calls are TRBV7-3 and TRBJ1-3; D gene ambiguous. The germline V gene has CDR1 SGHTA and CDR2 FQGTGA. V lost 4 bases to trimming and J lost 1 base, with 8 bases between them. CDR3 length: 14 amino acids. CDR3 nucleotide sequence: TGTGCCAGCAGCTCCCCAGAATCTGGAAACACCATATATTTT. Its protein is CASSSPESGNTIYF.

The V call is TRBV5-4, the J call TRBJ2-7; 9 nucleotides line up with TRBD1. The germline V gene encodes CDR1 SGHNT and CDR2 YYREEE (reference sequence). Unmatched junction bases numbered 5, after V lost 1 base and J lost 6 bases. The CDR3 length is 14 residues. CDR3 protein: CASSLWGTGREQYF. CDR3 nucleotide sequence: TGTGCCAGCAGCTTGTGGGGGACAGGGCGCGAGCAGTACTTC. Full variable domain (remainder filled in from reference TRBV5-4 and TRBJ2-7): ETGVTQSPTHLIKTRGQQVTLRCSSQSGHNTVSWYQQALGQGPQFIFQYYREEENGRGNFPPRFSGLQFPNYSSELNVNALELDDSALYLCASSLWGTGREQYFGPGTRLTVT.

The V and J genes are TRBV15 and TRBJ1-3; a possible D gene is TRBD1 (6 bases). Trimming cost V 0 bases and J 0 bases, with 9 bases left between them. Germline values: CDR1 LNHNV, CDR2 YYDKDF (reference sequence). The CDR3 has 16 residues. CDR3 residues: CATSREGGSSGNTIYF. In nucleotides, the CDR3 is TGTGCCACCAGCAGAGAAGGGGGAAGCTCTGGAAACACCATATATTTT.

This clone was seen only once. This chain uses TRBV7-8 with TRBJ1-5; D gene uncertain. V was clipped by 6 bases and J by 9 bases, with 12 bases between them. The CDR3 spans 12 residues. Germline CDR1 reads SGHVS; CDR2 reads FQNEAQ. The CDR3 region has the DNA TGTGCCAGCAGTCGTAGTAGCGGGCCCCAGCATTTT. Amino acid sequence: CASSRSSGPQHF.

The J gene is TRBJ2-3, the V gene TRBV7-3; maybe TRBD2 (7 bases). From germline, CDR1 is SGHTA and CDR2 FQGTGA. Between the trimmed V and J ends, which lost 2 bases and 1 base, there was a span of 13 bases. The CDR3 sequence is 16 residues long. Written as DNA, the CDR3 is TGTGCCAGCAGCTTATCCGGGGGGCGCGGCACAGATACGCAGTATTTT. Amino acids: CASSLSGGRGTDTQYF.

The rearrangement links TRBV9 to TRBJ1-4; D is unresolved. The CDR3 consists of 13 residues. Germline V gene lookup returns CDR1 SGDLS and CDR2 YYNGEE. Trimming left V 7 bases short and J 7 bases short, with 14 bases between. CDR3 residues: CASGPAGSEKLFF. The CDR3 nucleotides are TGTGCCAGCGGGCCTGCTGGTAGTGAAAAACTGTTTTTT.

J is TRBJ2-7 and V is TRBV7-7; D might be TRBD1 (6 bases). V was cut by 0 bases and J by 3 bases, with 12 bases left in between. Germline CDR1 and CDR2: SSHAT and FNYEAQ (reference sequence). The CDR3 spans 15 residues. CDR3 region: CASSLAQGTNYEQYF. The CDR3 DNA reads TGTGCCAGCAGCTTAGCGCAGGGGACCAACTACGAGCAGTACTTC.

The gene calls are TRBV6-1 and TRBJ2-3; TRBD2 is a possible D gene (5 bases). V was cut by 2 bases and J by 1 base, with 7 bases left in between. This CDR3 spans 14 amino acids. Looked up from germline, CDR1 is MNHNS and CDR2 is SASEGT. DNA of the CDR3: TGTGCCAGCAGTGAACAGGAGGGCACAGATACGCAGTATTTT. This translates into CASSEQEGTDTQYF.

This chain connects TRBV19 to TRBJ2-1; D may be TRBD2 (5 bases). This CDR3 region has 13 residues. Trimming shortened V by 1 base and J by 6 bases, and 7 bases separated the two germline ends. Germline V CDR1 and CDR2: LNHDA, SQIVND (reference sequence). CDR3 loop: CASSIASRNEQFF. CDR3 bases: TGTGCCAGTAGTATAGCTAGCCGCAATGAGCAGTTCTTC.